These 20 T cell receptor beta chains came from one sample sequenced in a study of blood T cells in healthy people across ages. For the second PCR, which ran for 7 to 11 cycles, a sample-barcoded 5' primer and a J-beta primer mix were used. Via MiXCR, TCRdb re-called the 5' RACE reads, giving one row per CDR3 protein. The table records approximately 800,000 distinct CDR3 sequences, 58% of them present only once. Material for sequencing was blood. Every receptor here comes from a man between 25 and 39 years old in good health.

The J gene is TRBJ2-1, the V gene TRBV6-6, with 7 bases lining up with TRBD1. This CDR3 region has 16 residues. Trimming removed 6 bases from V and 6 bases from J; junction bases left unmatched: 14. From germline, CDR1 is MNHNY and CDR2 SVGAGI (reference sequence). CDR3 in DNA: TGTGCCAGCAGCAGGGAGAACCCGGGACAGACCAATGAGCAGTTCTTC. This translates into CASSRENPGQTNEQFF.

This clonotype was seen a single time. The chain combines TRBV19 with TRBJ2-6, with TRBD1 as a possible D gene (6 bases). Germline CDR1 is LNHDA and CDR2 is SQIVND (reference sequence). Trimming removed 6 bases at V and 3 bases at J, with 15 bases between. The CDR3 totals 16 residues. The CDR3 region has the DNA TGTGCCAGTAGCAGGGGATTTAATAATGGGGCCAACGTCCTGACTTTC. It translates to CASSRGFNNGANVLTF.

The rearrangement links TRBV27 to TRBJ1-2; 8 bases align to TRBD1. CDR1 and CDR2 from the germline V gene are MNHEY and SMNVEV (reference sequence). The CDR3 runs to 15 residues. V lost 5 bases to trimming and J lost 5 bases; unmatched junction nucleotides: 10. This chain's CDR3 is CASSPTGELAYGYTF. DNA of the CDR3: TGTGCCAGCAGTCCGACAGGGGAATTGGCGTATGGCTACACCTTC.

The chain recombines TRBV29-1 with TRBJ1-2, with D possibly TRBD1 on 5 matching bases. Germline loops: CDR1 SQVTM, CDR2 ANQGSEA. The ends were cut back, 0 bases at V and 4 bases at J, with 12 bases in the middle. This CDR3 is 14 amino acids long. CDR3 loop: CSVEDDQGGYGYTF. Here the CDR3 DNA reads TGCAGCGTTGAAGATGACCAGGGCGGCTATGGCTACACCTTC.

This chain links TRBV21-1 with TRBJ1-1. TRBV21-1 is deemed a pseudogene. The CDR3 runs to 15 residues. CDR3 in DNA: TGTGCCAGCAGCAAAGGAAGTATACGGAACACTGAAGCTTTCTTT. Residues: CASSKGSIRNTEAFF.

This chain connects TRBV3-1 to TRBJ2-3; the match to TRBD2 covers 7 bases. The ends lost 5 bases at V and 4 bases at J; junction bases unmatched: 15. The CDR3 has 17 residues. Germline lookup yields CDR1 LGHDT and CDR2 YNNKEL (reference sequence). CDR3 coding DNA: TGTGCCAGCAGCGAAGGGATTAGCGGGTTCAACGCAGATACGCAGTATTTT. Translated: CASSEGISGFNADTQYF.

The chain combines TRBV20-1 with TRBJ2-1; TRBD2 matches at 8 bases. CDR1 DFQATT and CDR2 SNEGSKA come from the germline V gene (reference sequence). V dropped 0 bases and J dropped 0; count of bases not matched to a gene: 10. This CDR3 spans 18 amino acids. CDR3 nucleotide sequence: TGCAGTGCTAGAGATGTTCCCCTAGCGGGCCGCTCCTACAATGAGCAGTTCTTC. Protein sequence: CSARDVPLAGRSYNEQFF.

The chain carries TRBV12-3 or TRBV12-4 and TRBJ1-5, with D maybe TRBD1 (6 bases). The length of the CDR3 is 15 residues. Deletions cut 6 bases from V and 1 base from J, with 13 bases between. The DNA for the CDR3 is TGTGCCAGCAGGTCACAGGGCTCGAGCAATCAGCCCCAGCATTTT. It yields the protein CASRSQGSSNQPQHF.

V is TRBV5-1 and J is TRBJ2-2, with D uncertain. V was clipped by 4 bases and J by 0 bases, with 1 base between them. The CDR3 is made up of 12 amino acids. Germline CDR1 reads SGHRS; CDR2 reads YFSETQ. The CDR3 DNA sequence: TGCGCCAGCAGCGCGAACACCGGGGAGCTGTTTTTT. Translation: CASSANTGELFF.

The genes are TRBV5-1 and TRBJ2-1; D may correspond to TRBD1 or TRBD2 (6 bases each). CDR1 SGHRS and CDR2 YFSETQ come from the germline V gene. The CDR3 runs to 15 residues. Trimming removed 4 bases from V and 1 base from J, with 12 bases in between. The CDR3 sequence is CASSEGGESYNEQFF. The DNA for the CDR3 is TGCGCCAGCAGCGAGGGGGGTGAGTCCTACAATGAGCAGTTCTTC.

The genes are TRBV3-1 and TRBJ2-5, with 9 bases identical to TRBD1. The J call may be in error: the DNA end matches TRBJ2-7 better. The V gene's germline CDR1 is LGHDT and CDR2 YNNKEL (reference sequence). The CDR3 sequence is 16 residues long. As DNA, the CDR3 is TGTGCCAGCAGCCAGAGCGCGGGACAGGGCCGATACGAGCAGTACTTC. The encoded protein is CASSQSAGQGRYEQYF.

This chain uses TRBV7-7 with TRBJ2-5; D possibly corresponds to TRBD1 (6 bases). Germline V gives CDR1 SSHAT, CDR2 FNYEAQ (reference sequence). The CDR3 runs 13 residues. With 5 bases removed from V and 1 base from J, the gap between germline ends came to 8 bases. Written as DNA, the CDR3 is TGTGCCAGCAGCGACAGGCTCCAAGAGACCCAGTACTTC. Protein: CASSDRLQETQYF.

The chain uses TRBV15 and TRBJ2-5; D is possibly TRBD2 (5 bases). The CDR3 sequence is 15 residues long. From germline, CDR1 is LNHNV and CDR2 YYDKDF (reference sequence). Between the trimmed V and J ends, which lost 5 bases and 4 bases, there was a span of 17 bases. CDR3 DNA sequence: TGTGCCACCAGCGGGGAGAAGCGGACTCTAGAGACCCAGTACTTC. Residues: CATSGEKRTLETQYF.

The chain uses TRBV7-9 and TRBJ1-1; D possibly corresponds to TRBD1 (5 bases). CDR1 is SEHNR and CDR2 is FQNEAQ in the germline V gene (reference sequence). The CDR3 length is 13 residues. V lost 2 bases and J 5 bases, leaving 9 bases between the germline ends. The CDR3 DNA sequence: TGTGCCAGCAGCTTAAATTGGGGGACTGAAGCTTTCTTT. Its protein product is CASSLNWGTEAFF.

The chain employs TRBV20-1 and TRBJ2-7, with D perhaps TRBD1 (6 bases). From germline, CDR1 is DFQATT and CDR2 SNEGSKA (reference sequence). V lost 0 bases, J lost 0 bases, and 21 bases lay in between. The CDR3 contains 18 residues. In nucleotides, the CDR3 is TGCAGTGCTAGAGATGGGTGGGGGCTGGGCACTAGCTCCTACGAGCAGTACTTC. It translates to CSARDGWGLGTSSYEQYF.

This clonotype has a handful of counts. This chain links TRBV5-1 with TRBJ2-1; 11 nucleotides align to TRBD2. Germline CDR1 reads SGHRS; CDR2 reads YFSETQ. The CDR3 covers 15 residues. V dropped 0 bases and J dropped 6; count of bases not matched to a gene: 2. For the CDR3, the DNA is TGCGCCAGCAGCTTGGAACTAGCGGGAGCCAATGAGCAGTTCTTC. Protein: CASSLELAGANEQFF. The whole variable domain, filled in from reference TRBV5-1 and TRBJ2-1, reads KAGVTQTPRYLIKTRGQQVTLSCSPISGHRSVSWYQQTPGQGLQFLFEYFSETQRNKGNFPGRFSGRQFSNSRSEMNVSTLELGDSALYLCASSLELAGANEQFFGPGTRLTVL.

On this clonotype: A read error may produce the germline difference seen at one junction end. CDR3 coding DNA: TGTACCAGCAGTTTGGGACAGGGATATGGCTACACCTTC. It yields the protein CTSSLGQGYGYTF. The chain recombines TRBV12-3 or TRBV12-4 with TRBJ1-2, with 9 bases lining up with TRBD1. This CDR3 region has 13 residues.

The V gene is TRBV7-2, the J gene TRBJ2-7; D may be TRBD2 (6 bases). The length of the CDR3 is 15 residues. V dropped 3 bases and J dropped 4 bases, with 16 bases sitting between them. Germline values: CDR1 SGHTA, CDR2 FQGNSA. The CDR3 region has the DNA TGTGCCAGCAGCTTCGGGGAGGTAGCTCGGTACGAGCAGTACTTC. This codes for CASSFGEVARYEQYF.

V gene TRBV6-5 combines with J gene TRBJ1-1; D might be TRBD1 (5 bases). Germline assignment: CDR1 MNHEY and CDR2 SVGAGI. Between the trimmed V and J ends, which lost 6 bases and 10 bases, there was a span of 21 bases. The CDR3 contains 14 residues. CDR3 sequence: CASRTRDGRRGAFF. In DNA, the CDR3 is TGTGCCAGCAGGACCCGGGACGGTCGAAGAGGAGCTTTCTTT.

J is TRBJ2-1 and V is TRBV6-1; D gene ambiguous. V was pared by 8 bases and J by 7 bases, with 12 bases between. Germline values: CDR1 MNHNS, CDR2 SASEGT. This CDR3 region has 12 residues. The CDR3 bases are TGTGCCAGCGCATCGGACGGTAATGAGCAGTTCTTC. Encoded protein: CASASDGNEQFF.